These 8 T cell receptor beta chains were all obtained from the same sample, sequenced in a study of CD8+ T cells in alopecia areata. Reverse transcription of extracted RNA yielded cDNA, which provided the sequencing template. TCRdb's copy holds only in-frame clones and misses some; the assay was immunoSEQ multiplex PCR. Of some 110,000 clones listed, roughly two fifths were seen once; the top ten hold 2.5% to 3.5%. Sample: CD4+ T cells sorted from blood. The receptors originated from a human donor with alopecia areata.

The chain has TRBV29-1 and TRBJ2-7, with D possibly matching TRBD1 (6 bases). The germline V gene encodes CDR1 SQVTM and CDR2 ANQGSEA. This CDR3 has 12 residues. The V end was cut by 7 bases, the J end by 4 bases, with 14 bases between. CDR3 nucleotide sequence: TGCAGCGCCCGAAGGGGGAGTTACGAGCAGTACTTC. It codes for CSARRGSYEQYF.

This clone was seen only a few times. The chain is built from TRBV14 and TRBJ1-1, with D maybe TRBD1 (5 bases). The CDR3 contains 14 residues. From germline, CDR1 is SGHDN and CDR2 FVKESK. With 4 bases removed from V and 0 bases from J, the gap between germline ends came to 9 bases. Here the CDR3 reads CASSLPGVNTEAFF. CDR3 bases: TGTGCCAGCAGCCTTCCGGGGGTGAACACTGAAGCTTTCTTT.

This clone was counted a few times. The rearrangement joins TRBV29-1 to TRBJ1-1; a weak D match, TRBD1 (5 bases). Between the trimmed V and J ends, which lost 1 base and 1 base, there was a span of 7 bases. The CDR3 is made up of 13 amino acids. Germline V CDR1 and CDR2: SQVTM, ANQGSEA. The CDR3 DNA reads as TGCAGCGTTGAAGGACAGTCGAACACTGAAGCTTTCTTT. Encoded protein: CSVEGQSNTEAFF.

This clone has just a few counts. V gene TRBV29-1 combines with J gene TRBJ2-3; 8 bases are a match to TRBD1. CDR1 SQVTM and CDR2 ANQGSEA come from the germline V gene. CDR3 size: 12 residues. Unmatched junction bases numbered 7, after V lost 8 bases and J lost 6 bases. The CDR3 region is CSLRGPLDTQYF. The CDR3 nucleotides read TGCAGCCTCAGGGGGCCGCTGGATACGCAGTATTTT.

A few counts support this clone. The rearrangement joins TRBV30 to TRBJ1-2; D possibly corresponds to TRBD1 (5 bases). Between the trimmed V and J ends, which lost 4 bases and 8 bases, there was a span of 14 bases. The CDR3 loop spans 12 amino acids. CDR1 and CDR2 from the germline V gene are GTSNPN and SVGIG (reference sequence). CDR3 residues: CAWNPGPGGYTF. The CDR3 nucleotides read TGTGCCTGGAATCCGGGGCCAGGGGGCTACACCTTC.

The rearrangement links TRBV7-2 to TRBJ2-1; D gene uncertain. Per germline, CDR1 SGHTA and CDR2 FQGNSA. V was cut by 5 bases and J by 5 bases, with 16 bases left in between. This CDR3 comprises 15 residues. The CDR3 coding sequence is TGTGCCAGCAGCCGAAGCCATAATTCTAACAATGAGCAGTTCTTC. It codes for CASSRSHNSNNEQFF.

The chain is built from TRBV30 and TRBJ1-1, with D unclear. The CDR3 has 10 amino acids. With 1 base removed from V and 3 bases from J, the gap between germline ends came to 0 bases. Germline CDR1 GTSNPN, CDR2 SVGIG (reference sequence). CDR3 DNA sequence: TGTGCCTGGAGTGACACTGAAGCTTTCTTT. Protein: CAWSDTEAFF.

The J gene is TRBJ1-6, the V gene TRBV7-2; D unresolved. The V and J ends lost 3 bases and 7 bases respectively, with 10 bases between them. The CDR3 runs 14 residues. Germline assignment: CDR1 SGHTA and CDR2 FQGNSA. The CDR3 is CASSFNRRNSPLHF. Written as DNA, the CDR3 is TGTGCCAGCAGCTTCAATAGACGGAATTCACCCCTCCACTTT.